The sequence of this T cell receptor beta chain was determined in a study of cytomegalovirus exposure and HLA in healthy donors. Study-wide findings and caveats: The study recorded 150 to 200 TCR beta chains that were cytomegalovirus-associated.

The donors were healthy bone marrow donors. PCR was performed using 60 Vbeta and 13 Jbeta primers. Method: immunoSEQ multiplex PCR; TCRdb's copy keeps in-frame clones and lacks some. The data hold over 150,000 clones, with roughly four fifths observed a single time. Comment on this clone: The antigen remains undetermined.

This TCR was recovered from a man over 45 in good health and CMV-seropositive. The sample was PBMCs.

CDR3 bases: TGTGCCAGTAGAGCAGGACAGGCCTACGAGCAGTACTTC. Translated: CASRAGQAYEQYF. The V gene is TRBV19, the J gene TRBJ2-7; 7 bases map to TRBD1. CDR1 and CDR2 (germline): LNHDA, SQIVND (reference sequence). Trimming removed 6 bases from V and 2 bases from J; junction bases left unmatched: 4. The CDR3 has 13 amino acids.